This T cell receptor (beta chain) was captured in a study of response to subunit inactivated influenza vaccine. TCRdb analysed the RT-PCR reads with MiXCR anew, one entry per CDR3 protein. In the table there are fewer than 350,000 distinct CDR3 sequences, 21% of which are singletons. Study observations and caveats: Authors suggested that a seasonal influenza vaccination recruits few new T cells each time.

As regards this clonotype: Its antigen is not identified.

The receptor comes from a man between 50 and 69 years old who received an inactivated influenza vaccine. The sequencing here drew on PBMCs from blood, taken less than 22 months after vaccination.

The CDR3 loop reads CASSLTRISGQGLYNEQFF. In DNA form, the CDR3 reads TGTGCCAGCAGCTTAACACGGATTTCCGGACAGGGTTTATACAATGAGCAGTTCTTC. The chain employs TRBV11-1 and TRBJ2-1; 8 nucleotides align to TRBD1. This CDR3 has 19 amino acids. Germline loops: CDR1 SGHAT, CDR2 FQDESV (reference sequence). J lost 4 bases, V lost 2 bases, and 16 bases had no gene match.